This T cell receptor (beta chain) was captured in a study of OX40 agonist ivuxolimab in advanced cancers. The study in broad terms: The costimulatory receptor OX40 (CD134) was targeted by ivuxolimab, a fully human IgG2 agonistic monoclonal antibody. Intravenous ivuxolimab was administered to patients every 2 weeks at six dose levels: 0.01, 0.1, 0.3, 1.5, 3 and 10 mg/kg. Of the roughly 52 dose-escalation patients, hepatocellular carcinoma was present in around 19, melanoma in roughly 15, renal cell carcinoma in 9 and head and neck cancer in 9. In the dose-escalation cohort, over 65% of patients were male, and the mean age was roughly 60 years, with a range of about 20 to 79. Prior anti-PD-1, anti-PD-L1 or anti-CTLA-4 therapy was permitted, and checkpoint inhibitors had been received by roughly two fifths of dose-escalation patients. Partial responses occurred in three dose-escalation patients: two with cutaneous melanoma and one with hepatocellular carcinoma. Peripheral TCRbeta sequencing was intended to test whether TCR sequence diversity was altered and clonal T-cell expansion was caused by ivuxolimab. The paper covers the monotherapy dose-escalation part of the phase I ivuxolimab trial, which included N of about 50 patients.

To sequence the TCRbeta CDR3 region, genomic DNA was isolated from the sorted cells. The immunoSEQ Assay was used for sequencing of TCRbeta CDR3 regions. As stored in TCRdb, this immuneACCESS dataset retains in-frame rearrangements with V and J assigned. A fraction of the clones does not appear; measured against another copy, unresolved V genes explain less than half of the discrepancy, and the remainder lacks a known reason. The sample includes nearly 20,000 clones, with about 83% observed a single time. The ten largest make up around 20% of the sample. General conclusions and limits of the study: In partial responders in the 0.1-3.0 mg/kg groups, normalized peripheral clonal expansion was found to be among the lowest, especially among CD8+ T cells. Low levels of normalized T-cell clonal expansion were also seen in some nonresponding patients. At doses of 0.1 to 3.0 mg/kg, clonal expansion of both CD4+ and CD8+ T cells in blood was seen between baseline and week 6. After ivuxolimab, more expanded clones were found on average in CD8+ T cells than in CD4+ T cells. The antigen specificity of the peripheral T cells that underwent clonal expansion was not determined.

Patients with autoimmune disease history or receiving systemic immunosuppression were excluded from the trial. Peripheral blood for TCR sequencing was collected from all dose cohorts at baseline, on cycle 4 day 1, and on cycle 7 day 1. Samples came from an open-label, multicenter, first-in-human phase I dose-escalation trial of ivuxolimab. Adults with locally advanced or metastatic melanoma, renal cell, hepatocellular, or head and neck squamous cell carcinoma were enrolled in the trial. Before TCR sequencing, CD4+ T cells and CD8+ T cells were sorted from peripheral blood as separate populations. Relative to germline, V is 6 bases shorter and J is 3 bases shorter, with 12 bases between their ends. The CDR3 starts with the cysteine, ends with the phenylalanine, and has 13 residues. Here the CDR3 DNA is all that survives: 39 bases in frame from base 1. The germline V gene encodes CDR1 MNHNS and CDR2 SASEGT.

Comment on this clone: What antigen it recognizes has not been identified. There are no base qualities to consult, and no much larger clone falls within one base.

The rearranged chain carries TRBV6-1 and TRBJ2-7, with the D gene call left open. The material was CD4+ or CD8+ T cells sorted from blood, obtained in a trial of the OX40 agonist ivuxolimab. The receptor was isolated from an adult with an advanced solid tumor such as melanoma, head and neck, liver or kidney cancer. The CDR3 here reads CASSSRLGYEQYF. The nucleotides read TGTGCCAGCAGCTCGCGGCTCGGCTACGAGCAGTACTTC.